The following is a T cell receptor beta chain sequence with its context. This sample was taken from a study of blood T cell repertoires in COVID-19. Study summary: The study drew acute and convalescent COVID-19 samples from the United States, Italy and Spain. Sources were T cells, B-cell-depleted T cells, or PBMCs; the material itself was cDNA or gDNA.

Study processing details: The authors estimated nucleated cell counts from reference gene primer amplification. Measured with immunoSEQ multiplex PCR; TCRdb has only the in-frame clones, and not every one. That table is the source of V, J and clone size, and D and trimming were worked out from the DNA. Of roughly 250,000 clones listed, over 65% are singletons. This CDR3 is built from 13 residues. Germline V lookup: CDR1 DFQATT, CDR2 SNEGSKA (reference sequence). Trimming removed 3 bases at V and 2 bases at J, with 10 bases between. Sequencing was carried out using peripheral blood. The sequence derives from an elderly woman with acute or convalescent COVID-19. V is TRBV20-1 and J is TRBJ1-2, with no clear D. In DNA, the CDR3 is TGCAGTGCTAGTCCAGGCACCAACTATGGCTACACCTTC. The encoded protein is CSASPGTNYGYTF.